One sample yielded the 32 T cell receptor beta chains listed below, sequenced in a study of identifying expanded T cells in peripheral blood. The method was immunoSEQ multiplex PCR; TCRdb's version includes in-frame clones alone and lacks a portion of them. Of some 97,000 clones listed, 75% to 90% are singletons. Material: blood. Source of these receptors: a person between 18 and 75 years old in good health.

The chain is built from TRBV10-2 and TRBJ1-4; D remains ambiguous. Germline assignment: CDR1 WSHSY and CDR2 SAAADI. This CDR3 spans 14 amino acids. The germline V and J ends were trimmed by 4 bases and 8 bases, with 14 bases remaining between them. The CDR3: CASSGQGKGEKLFF. The CDR3 region has the DNA TGCGCCAGCAGTGGGCAAGGAAAGGGAGAAAAACTGTTTTTT.

This rearrangement joins TRBV29-1 to TRBJ2-7; the D call may be TRBD1 or TRBD2 (5 bases each). V lost 3 bases and J 3 bases, leaving 9 bases between the germline ends. Germline V gene sequence: CDR1 SQVTM, CDR2 ANQGSEA. This CDR3 has 12 residues. The CDR3 protein is CSVEGDDYEQYF. CDR3 coding DNA: TGCAGCGTTGAGGGGGATGACTACGAGCAGTACTTC.

The rearrangement links TRBV5-1 to TRBJ2-3; perhaps TRBD1 as D (5 bases). V shed 5 bases and J shed 7 bases, with 17 bases lying between them. Germline CDR1 and CDR2: SGHRS and YFSETQ. The CDR3 consists of 14 residues. The CDR3 loop reads CASRGQSASNTQYF. As DNA, the CDR3 is TGCGCCAGCAGGGGGCAATCCGCGTCGAATACGCAGTATTTT.

The chain uses TRBV5-6 and TRBJ2-5; maybe TRBD1 (6 bases). Germline V gene sequence: CDR1 SGHDT, CDR2 YYEEEE. V was shortened by 0 bases and J by 4 bases, with 13 bases between the two germline ends. The CDR3 has 15 amino acids. CDR3 nucleotide sequence: TGTGCCAGCAGCTTGGCTGTGGGGGCCTTAGAGACCCAGTACTTC. Translated: CASSLAVGALETQYF.

CDR3 sequence reads: CASSQGRRTEAFF. CDR3 DNA: TGTGCCAGCAGCCAAGGGCGGAGGACTGAAGCTTTCTTT. V is TRBV16 and J is TRBJ1-1; D not resolved. Germline loops: CDR1 KGHSY, CDR2 FQNENV. The CDR3 runs to 13 residues. The V gene lost 2 bases and the J gene lost 5 bases, with 9 bases spanning the gap.

The chain is built from TRBV6-5 and TRBJ2-3; no reliable D call. Germline V gene data show CDR1 as MNHEY and CDR2 as SVGAGI. V dropped 2 bases and J dropped 2 bases, with 5 bases sitting between them. The CDR3 loop spans 13 amino acids. The CDR3 loop reads CASSYTYTDTQYF. DNA for the CDR3: TGTGCCAGCAGTTACACCTACACAGATACGCAGTATTTT.

The J gene is TRBJ2-7, the V gene TRBV18; D is unclear. CDR1 and CDR2 from the germline V gene are KGHSH and LQKENI. Deletions cut 3 bases from V and 1 base from J, with 10 bases between. The CDR3 is 14 amino acids. CDR3 amino acids: CASSPVSDSYEQYF. The CDR3 bases are TGTGCCAGCTCACCTGTGTCGGATTCCTACGAGCAGTACTTC. Complete variable domain (other parts from reference TRBV18 and TRBJ2-7): NAGVMQNPRHLVRRRGQEARLRCSPMKGHSHVYWYRQLPEEGLKFMVYLQKENIIDESGMPKERFSAEFPKEGPSILRIQQVVRGDSAAYFCASSPVSDSYEQYFGPGTRLTVT.

This clone occurred once. The chain couples TRBV9 to TRBJ2-1; the match to TRBD2 covers 14 bases. There are 16 residues in the CDR3. The germline V gene encodes CDR1 SGDLS and CDR2 YYNGEE. V dropped 3 bases and J dropped 8; count of bases not matched to a gene: 7. This chain's CDR3 is CASSEQTSGGAHEQFF. CDR3 bases: TGTGCCAGCAGCGAACAGACTAGCGGGGGGGCACATGAGCAGTTCTTC.

This rearrangement joins TRBV5-1 to TRBJ2-5; 7 bases line up with TRBD1. The CDR3 loop spans 15 amino acids. CDR1 is SGHRS, CDR2 YFSETQ, per germline. Losses at the gene ends were 4 bases for V and 1 base for J; bases not matched to a gene: 7. This CDR3 reads CASSTGQNRQETQYF. As DNA, the CDR3 is TGCGCCAGCAGCACGGGACAGAACCGCCAAGAGACCCAGTACTTC.

This chain links TRBV9 with TRBJ2-3, with D hard to call. Germline V gene sequence: CDR1 SGDLS, CDR2 YYNGEE. The CDR3 spans 12 residues. V lost 0 bases, J lost 4 bases, and 3 bases lay in between. The CDR3 loop is CASSVASDTQYF. Here the CDR3 DNA reads TGTGCCAGCAGCGTAGCCTCAGATACGCAGTATTTT.

The chain has TRBV7-9 and TRBJ1-5; 9 bases map to TRBD1. The CDR3 is 15 residues long. Trimming removed 5 bases from V and 5 bases from J; junction bases left unmatched: 7. CDR1 and CDR2 (germline): SEHNR, FQNEAQ (reference sequence). The CDR3 loop is CASSLGTGPDQPQHF. CDR3 nucleotides: TGTGCCAGCAGCCTTGGGACAGGGCCTGATCAGCCCCAGCATTTT.

This clone was counted between two and nine times. The same CDR3 also results from other DNA sequences found in this sample. J is TRBJ2-2 and V is TRBV12-5; the match to TRBD1 covers 11 bases. Trimming at V came to 5 bases and at J to 5 bases, leaving 4 bases not matched to a gene. The CDR3 consists of 15 residues. Germline V gene sequence: CDR1 LGHNT, CDR2 FRNRAP. The CDR3 reads CASGPGQGGTGELFF. The CDR3 DNA follows: TGTGCTAGTGGTCCGGGACAGGGGGGTACCGGGGAGCTGTTTTTT.

The chain joins TRBV5-8 to TRBJ2-1; D could derive from TRBD1 or TRBD2 (6 bases each). V was pared by 4 bases and J by 10 bases, with 27 bases between. The CDR3 spans 17 residues. Looked up from germline, CDR1 is SGHTS and CDR2 is YDEGEE. In DNA form, the CDR3 reads TGTGCCAGCAGCCGAACCTGGGGGGCAGAAACCCGGGGAGAGCAGTTCTTC. This gives the protein CASSRTWGAETRGEQFF.

The chain has TRBV7-8 and TRBJ1-4, with D perhaps matching TRBD1 (5 bases). Looked up from germline, CDR1 is SGHVS and CDR2 is FQNEAQ. This CDR3 comprises 15 residues. V lost 5 bases to trimming and J lost 5 bases, with 15 bases between them. Here the CDR3 reads CASSPTGTENEKLFF. The DNA for the CDR3 is TGTGCCAGCAGCCCCACCGGGACGGAGAATGAAAAACTGTTTTTT.

The chain links TRBV5-1 to TRBJ2-5; 7 nucleotides align to TRBD1. The CDR3 is 13 residues long. Looked up from germline, CDR1 is SGHRS and CDR2 is YFSETQ. V dropped 6 bases and J dropped 5; count of bases not matched to a gene: 7. CDR3 residues: CASKDRDGETQYF. CDR3 nucleotide sequence: TGCGCCAGCAAAGACAGGGATGGCGAGACCCAGTACTTC.

This clone was recorded once. The chain joins TRBV19 to TRBJ1-5; 8 bases align to TRBD1. With 6 bases clipped from V and 2 bases from J, the junction kept 6 bases outside the gene matches. Germline CDR1 LNHDA, CDR2 SQIVND (reference sequence). This CDR3 is 15 amino acids long. The CDR3 loop reads CASRSGGIGNQPQHF. CDR3 bases: TGTGCCAGTAGGTCAGGGGGCATCGGCAATCAGCCCCAGCATTTT.

The chain joins TRBV9 to TRBJ2-3; D not resolved. The V end lost 0 bases, the J end lost 1 base, and 0 bases lay between the germline ends. The CDR3 sequence is 12 residues long. Germline V gene lookup returns CDR1 SGDLS and CDR2 YYNGEE. This CDR3 reads CASSVGTDTQYF. The CDR3, as DNA: TGTGCCAGCAGCGTAGGCACAGATACGCAGTATTTT.

The chain carries TRBV9 and TRBJ2-5; 8 nucleotides align to TRBD2. This CDR3 has 15 residues. After removal of 0 bases from V and 1 base from J, the junction contained 2 bases not matched to a gene. Germline V gene data show CDR1 as SGDLS and CDR2 as YYNGEE. Written as DNA, the CDR3 is TGTGCCAGCAGCGTAGCGGGAGGGCCCCAAGAGACCCAGTACTTC. It translates to CASSVAGGPQETQYF.

The rearrangement uses TRBV9 and TRBJ1-3, with 8 bases matching TRBD1. The CDR3 has 15 residues. Unmatched junction bases numbered 3, after V lost 4 bases and J lost 0 bases. CDR1 is SGDLS and CDR2 is YYNGEE in the germline V gene. In DNA, the CDR3 is TGTGCCAGCAGCAAAACAGGGGGCTCTGGAAACACCATATATTTT. It is translated as CASSKTGGSGNTIYF.

The chain links TRBV30 to TRBJ1-1; no clear D. Trimming left V 7 bases short and J 6 bases short, with 9 bases between. Germline V CDR1 and CDR2: GTSNPN, SVGIG (reference sequence). This CDR3 spans 10 amino acids. The CDR3 DNA follows: TGTGCCTCGGCACCTTCTGAAGCTTTCTTT. It codes for CASAPSEAFF.

There are a few counts of this clone. CDR3 residues: CASSNARNYGYTF. CDR3 in DNA: TGTGCCAGCAGCAACGCTAGGAACTATGGCTACACCTTC. J is TRBJ1-2 and V is TRBV21-1. TRBV21-1 is tagged as a pseudogene. The CDR3 runs to 13 residues.

The chain uses TRBV7-2 and TRBJ2-1, with 10 bases matching TRBD1. The germline CDR1 and CDR2 sequences are SGHTA and FQGNSA. CDR3 length: 15 amino acids. V lost 1 base, J lost 8 bases, and 5 bases stayed unmatched. The CDR3 DNA sequence: TGTGCCAGCAGCTTAGTGACAGGGGGCGCCTATGAGCAGTTCTTC. Protein sequence: CASSLVTGGAYEQFF.

The gene calls are TRBV13 and TRBJ1-2; no reliable D call. CDR3 length: 15 amino acids. The V gene lost 0 bases and the J gene lost 8 bases, with 16 bases spanning the gap. CDR1 is PRHDT and CDR2 is FYEKMQ in the germline V gene (reference sequence). CDR3 DNA: TGTGCCAGCAGCTTAGGTCGGGGTTTGACGGGCGGCTACACCTTC. It encodes CASSLGRGLTGGYTF.

This clone came up a few times. The rearrangement uses TRBV6-1 and TRBJ1-1; D remains ambiguous. CDR1 and CDR2 (germline): MNHNS, SASEGT. With 2 bases removed from V and 1 base from J, the gap between germline ends came to 8 bases. CDR3 length equals 14 residues. This CDR3 is CASSEMKANTEAFF. CDR3 DNA sequence: TGTGCCAGCAGTGAAATGAAGGCGAACACTGAAGCTTTCTTT.

In this sample, this clone turned up a few times. The chain couples TRBV9 to TRBJ2-6; the D is unclear. This CDR3 spans 16 amino acids. V dropped 4 bases and J dropped 0 bases, with 11 bases sitting between them. The V gene's germline CDR1 is SGDLS and CDR2 YYNGEE. The CDR3 region has the DNA TGTGCCAGCAGCCCGCCCTTGAGCTCTGGGGCCAACGTCCTGACTTTC. Amino acid sequence: CASSPPLSSGANVLTF.

V gene TRBV6-5 combines with J gene TRBJ2-7; D unresolved. From germline, CDR1 is MNHEY and CDR2 SVGAGI. The V end lost 5 bases, the J end lost 5 bases, and 13 bases lay between the germline ends. This CDR3 is 13 amino acids long. The CDR3 is CASSTIRTDEQYF. The CDR3 coding sequence is TGTGCCAGCAGTACCATCCGTACTGACGAGCAGTACTTC.

This clone has more than one count but fewer than ten. The rearrangement uses TRBV19 and TRBJ2-2; 8 bases fit TRBD1. This CDR3 is built from 16 residues. Germline-derived CDR1 and CDR2 are LNHDA and SQIVND (reference sequence). The trim removed 6 bases at V and 6 bases at J, leaving 12 bases unmatched. CDR3 in amino acids: CASSIGQGRVAGELFF. The CDR3 DNA sequence: TGTGCCAGTAGCATCGGACAGGGAAGGGTTGCCGGGGAGCTGTTTTTT.

This clone was found a few times. CDR3 amino acids: CASRMTGFEGNEQFF. CDR3 nucleotide sequence: TGCGCCAGCAGGATGACAGGGTTTGAAGGCAATGAGCAGTTCTTC. The rearrangement uses TRBV5-1 and TRBJ2-1; 7 nucleotides agree with TRBD1. J lost 6 bases, V lost 5 bases, and 11 bases had no gene match. The CDR3 contains 15 residues. The germline gives CDR1 SGHRS, CDR2 YFSETQ.

This chain links TRBV19 with TRBJ2-4; no definite D call. Looked up from germline, CDR1 is LNHDA and CDR2 is SQIVND (reference sequence). CDR3 size: 11 residues. Trimming left V 2 bases short and J 10 bases short, with 6 bases between. CDR3 amino acids: CASSIRSIQYF. The CDR3, as DNA: TGTGCCAGTAGTATAAGGAGTATTCAGTACTTC.

This chain joins TRBV7-2 and TRBJ2-5; no definite D call. Trimming cost V 5 bases and J 7 bases, with 14 bases left between them. From germline, CDR1 is SGHTA and CDR2 FQGNSA. The length of the CDR3 is 13 residues. The CDR3 DNA follows: TGTGCCAGCAGCCCCGGGCGGTCTGGGACCCAGTACTTC. It specifies CASSPGRSGTQYF.

The J gene is TRBJ2-3, the V gene TRBV7-3; D is unclear. Looked up from germline, CDR1 is SGHTA and CDR2 is FQGTGA. The V and J ends lost 5 bases and 5 bases respectively, with 8 bases between them. The CDR3 is 12 amino acids. CDR3 amino acids: CASSQFGDTQYF. The CDR3 DNA reads as TGTGCCAGCAGCCAATTTGGAGATACGCAGTATTTT.

The chain uses TRBV10-2 and TRBJ1-2, with D perhaps TRBD1 (5 bases). The V gene lost 3 bases and the J gene lost 8 bases, with 16 bases spanning the gap. Germline V CDR1 and CDR2: WSHSY, SAAADI. The CDR3 contains 14 residues. The CDR3 DNA is TGCGCCAGCAGTGACCCCGAGAGGCGGGGGGGCTACACCTTC. The encoded protein is CASSDPERRGGYTF.